These 5 T cell receptor beta chains were all obtained from the same sample, sequenced in a study of response to subunit inactivated influenza vaccine. One entry per CDR3 protein results from TCRdb running MiXCR on the RT-PCR reads. The table includes fewer than 600,000 distinct CDR3 sequences, 6.5% to 8% detected once. The specimen was PBMCs from blood, collected around 2 years after vaccination. The source is a man in his fifties or sixties who received an inactivated influenza vaccine.

This clonotype was observed a few times. The V call is TRBV12-3 or TRBV12-4, the J call TRBJ2-7; possibly TRBD2 for D (6 bases). Trimming shortened V by 8 bases and J by 3 bases, and 17 bases separated the two germline ends. The CDR3 is made up of 14 amino acids. CDR3 coding DNA: TGTGCCAGCGCCATTGACACGGGGGTCTACGAGCAGTACTTC. Translation: CASAIDTGVYEQYF.

This clonotype has ten or more counts. The chain links TRBV3-1 to TRBJ2-3, with 10 positions matching TRBD2. V was pared by 4 bases and J by 15 bases, with 7 bases of the junction left unmatched. From germline, CDR1 is LGHDT and CDR2 YNNKEL (reference sequence). The CDR3 is 12 residues long. The DNA of the CDR3 is TGTGCCAGCAGCCCAGAGCGGGGGGGCCCCTATTTT. It yields the protein CASSPERGGPYF.

This clonotype has only a few counts. V is TRBV2 and J is TRBJ2-3; 9 bases agree with TRBD1. Per germline, CDR1 SNHLY and CDR2 FYNNEI. J lost 7 bases, V lost 9 bases, and 8 bases had no gene match. The CDR3 runs 13 residues. The CDR3 sequence is CARSGQGRNTQYF. DNA of the CDR3: TGTGCCAGATCGGGACAGGGAAGAAATACGCAGTATTTT.

The chain recombines TRBV27 with TRBJ2-3; 9 bases are shared with TRBD1. Germline CDR1 is MNHEY and CDR2 is SMNVEV (reference sequence). Trimming at V came to 5 bases and at J to 3 bases, leaving 3 bases not matched to a gene. The length of the CDR3 is 14 residues. The CDR3 region has the DNA TGTGCCAGCAGTGACAGGGGGATGACAGATACGCAGTATTTT. This gives the protein CASSDRGMTDTQYF.

This clonotype has at least ten counts. The chain employs TRBV12-3 or TRBV12-4 and TRBJ1-5; tentatively, D is TRBD1 (5 bases). The CDR3 consists of 16 residues. V was cut by 6 bases and J by 0 bases, with 15 bases left in between. The CDR3 sequence: CASRRGGGYSNQPQHF. Here the CDR3 DNA reads TGTGCCAGCAGACGCGGGGGGGGGTATAGCAATCAGCCCCAGCATTTT.